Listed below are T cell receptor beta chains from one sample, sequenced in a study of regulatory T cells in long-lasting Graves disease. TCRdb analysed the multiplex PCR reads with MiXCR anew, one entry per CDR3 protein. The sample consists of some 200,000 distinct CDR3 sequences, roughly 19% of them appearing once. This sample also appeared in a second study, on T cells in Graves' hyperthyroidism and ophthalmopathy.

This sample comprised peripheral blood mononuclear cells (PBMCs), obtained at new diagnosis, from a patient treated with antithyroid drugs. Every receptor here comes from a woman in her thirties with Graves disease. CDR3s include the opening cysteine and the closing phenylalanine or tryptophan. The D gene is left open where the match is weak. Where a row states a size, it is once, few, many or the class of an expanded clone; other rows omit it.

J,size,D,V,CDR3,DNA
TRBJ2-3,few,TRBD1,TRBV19,CASSKSYRGTDTQYF,TGTGCCAGTAGTAAAAGTTACAGGGGGACCGATACGCAGTATTTT
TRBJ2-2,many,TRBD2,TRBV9,CASRGGSAGGYTGELFF,TGTGCCAGCAGAGGGGGATCGGCGGGAGGTTACACCGGGGAGCTGTTTTTT
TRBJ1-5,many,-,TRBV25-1,CASKGGGTNQPQHF,TGTGCCAGTAAAGGAGGGGGGACGAATCAGCCCCAGCATTTT
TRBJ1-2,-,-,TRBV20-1,CSASRTSGRGYTF,TGCAGTGCCAGCCGTACATCTGGCAGAGGCTACACCTTC
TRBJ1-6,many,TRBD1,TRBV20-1,CSARDSRTGGNSPLHF,TGCAGTGCTAGAGATTCCCGGACAGGGGGGAATTCACCCCTCCACTTT
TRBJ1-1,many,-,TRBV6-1,CASSDRGRSEAFF,TGTGCCAGCAGTGACAGAGGGCGGAGTGAAGCTTTCTTT
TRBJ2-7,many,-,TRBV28,CASRTSSSYEQYF,TGTGCCAGCAGGACCTCTAGCTCCTACGAGCAGTACTTC
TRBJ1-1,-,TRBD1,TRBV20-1,CSASRGQISTEAFF,TGCAGTGCTAGCCGGGGACAGATCAGCACTGAAGCTTTCTTT
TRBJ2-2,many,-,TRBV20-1,CSARVSRVTGELFF,TGCAGTGCTAGAGTGTCCCGGGTCACCGGGGAGCTGTTTTTT
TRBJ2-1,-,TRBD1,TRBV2,CASRRRQGALGGSNEQFF,TGTGCCAGCAGGAGGAGACAGGGGGCTCTAGGAGGGTCGAATGAGCAGTTCTTC
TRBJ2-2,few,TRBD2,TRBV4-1,CASSQVGGSSGELFF,TGCGCCAGCAGCCAAGTGGGAGGGTCTTCCGGGGAGCTGTTTTTT